Presented here are 21 T cell receptor beta chains from one specimen sequenced in a study of cytomegalovirus exposure and HLA in healthy donors. The PCR was carried out with 60 Vbeta primers and 13 Jbeta primers. Generated by immunoSEQ multiplex PCR, the TCRdb table keeps only in-frame clones and is missing some. The profile shows approximately 150,000 clones, around 67% of them singletons. Sequencing was carried out using PBMCs. These receptors were taken from a woman aged 18-30 years in good health and CMV-seronegative.

This chain uses TRBV9 with TRBJ2-3, with a weak D call TRBD1 (6 bases). The CDR3 length is 16 residues. The ends were cut back, 0 bases at V and 0 bases at J, with 11 bases in the middle. Germline-derived CDR1 and CDR2 are SGDLS and YYNGEE. The CDR3 region has the DNA TGTGCCAGCAGCGTAGCCGGACAGCCTAGCACAGATACGCAGTATTTT. This codes for CASSVAGQPSTDTQYF.

V and J are TRBV27 and TRBJ2-3; no definite D call. CDR1 is MNHEY, CDR2 SMNVEV, per germline (reference sequence). The CDR3 spans 16 residues. V lost 7 bases to trimming and J lost 0 bases, with 17 bases between them. As DNA, the CDR3 is TGTGCCAGCACCCCTCATGGAGCGCTAAGCACAGATACGCAGTATTTT. Translated, it gives CASTPHGALSTDTQYF.

V is TRBV7-9 and J is TRBJ2-1, with TRBD2 identical over 7 bases. This CDR3 is 16 amino acids long. Germline V gives CDR1 SEHNR, CDR2 FQNEAQ (reference sequence). With V trimmed by 5 bases and J by 4 bases, 11 bases remained unmatched. CDR3 DNA: TGTGCCAGCAGCCCTCGGACTAGTTTCAGTTACAATGAGCAGTTCTTC. Encoded protein: CASSPRTSFSYNEQFF. Drawing the rest from reference TRBV7-9 and TRBJ2-1, the complete variable domain is DTGVSQNPRHKITKRGQNVTFRCDPISEHNRLYWYRQTLGQGPEFLTYFQNEAQLEKSRLLSDRFSAERPKGSFSTLEIQRTEQGDSAMYLCASSPRTSFSYNEQFFGPGTRLTVL.

The rearrangement uses TRBV5-4 and TRBJ2-1; 9 bases are shared with TRBD2. Germline-derived CDR1 and CDR2 are SGHNT and YYREEE (reference sequence). The junction had 3 bases not matched to a gene; V was cut back by 3 bases and J by 8 bases. The CDR3 contains 13 residues. Here the CDR3 DNA reads TGTGCCAGCAGCTCGTTAGCGGGAGATGAGCAGTTCTTC. Translated: CASSSLAGDEQFF.

This clone was seen more than once but under ten times. The CDR3 loop reads CASSITSGTYNEQFF. The CDR3 coding sequence is TGTGCCAGCAGCATCACTAGCGGGACCTACAATGAGCAGTTCTTC. The gene calls are TRBV11-2 and TRBJ2-1; 10 bases are shared with TRBD2. CDR1 and CDR2 from the germline V gene are SGHAT and FQNNGV. The CDR3 consists of 15 residues. The junction had 3 bases not matched to a gene; V was cut back by 5 bases and J by 2 bases. Using reference TRBV11-2 and TRBJ2-1 for the parts outside the CDR3, the full variable domain is EAGVAQSPRYKIIEKRQSVAFWCNPISGHATLYWYQQILGQGPKLLIQFQNNGVVDDSQLPKDRFSAERLKGVDSTLKIQPAKLEDSAVYLCASSITSGTYNEQFFGPGTRLTVL.

The chain couples TRBV6-1 to TRBJ2-3, with D possibly TRBD2 on 6 matching bases. Trimming shortened V by 8 bases and J by 6 bases, and 18 bases separated the two germline ends. CDR3 length equals 14 residues. From germline, CDR1 is MNHNS and CDR2 SASEGT. CDR3 protein: CASEDYWVRDTQYF. The CDR3 DNA sequence: TGTGCCAGCGAGGACTATTGGGTCCGGGATACGCAGTATTTT.

The chain joins TRBV7-2 to TRBJ2-7; tentative D call: TRBD1 (5 bases). Germline loops: CDR1 SGHTA, CDR2 FQGNSA. V lost 0 bases and J lost 7, with 13 bases in between. The CDR3 totals 14 residues. CDR3 sequence (DNA): TGTGCCAGCAGCTTAGCGCCCAGGGCAGGGGAGCAGTACTTC. Translating gives CASSLAPRAGEQYF.

This clone was detected only once. V gene TRBV7-3 combines with J gene TRBJ2-5, with D possibly being TRBD2 (6 bases). The CDR3 is 13 residues long. CDR1 SGHTA and CDR2 FQGTGA come from the germline V gene. Trimming took off 5 bases at V and 5 bases at J, with 12 bases between the two ends. The CDR3, as DNA: TGTGCCAGCAGCGCGGGACCTGGGGAGACCCAGTACTTC. Its translation is CASSAGPGETQYF.

This chain uses TRBV15 with TRBJ1-4; perhaps TRBD1 as D (5 bases). The V gene lost 0 bases and the J gene lost 7 bases, with 12 bases spanning the gap. Germline CDR1 is LNHNV and CDR2 is YYDKDF (reference sequence). The CDR3 sequence is 15 residues long. CDR3 bases: TGTGCCACCAGCAGAGAATTGGACATTATTGAAAAACTGTTTTTT. This encodes CATSRELDIIEKLFF.

The rearrangement links TRBV5-4 to TRBJ1-1; D is perhaps TRBD1 (5 bases). The V end lost 3 bases, the J end lost 1 base, and 13 bases lay between the germline ends. The CDR3 loop spans 15 amino acids. Germline lookup yields CDR1 SGHNT and CDR2 YYREEE (reference sequence). The CDR3 bases are TGTGCCAGCAGCTGGGGGGTGGGGACGAACACTGAAGCTTTCTTT. Encoded protein: CASSWGVGTNTEAFF.

The chain links TRBV5-6 to TRBJ2-3; the match to TRBD2 covers 9 bases. The CDR3 sequence is 16 residues long. V was pared by 0 bases and J by 3 bases, with 5 bases of the junction left unmatched. Germline assignment: CDR1 SGHDT and CDR2 YYEEEE. This CDR3 reads CASSLALREGTDTQYF. The CDR3 bases are TGTGCCAGCAGCTTGGCCCTGCGGGAGGGTACAGATACGCAGTATTTT.

V is TRBV2 and J is TRBJ1-2, with TRBD1 matching over 8 bases. V dropped 7 bases and J dropped 2; count of bases not matched to a gene: 15. The length of the CDR3 is 17 residues. Germline CDR1 is SNHLY and CDR2 is FYNNEI. This CDR3 reads CASTTQLAGGRNYGYTF. The CDR3 DNA follows: TGTGCCAGCACCACGCAACTTGCAGGGGGCAGGAACTATGGCTACACCTTC.

Concerning this clone itself: The sample carries other DNA sequences with the same CDR3. V gene TRBV7-8 combines with J gene TRBJ2-3; 8 bases line up with TRBD2. The CDR3 is 15 residues long. From germline, CDR1 is SGHVS and CDR2 FQNEAQ. Germline trimming cut 6 bases from V and 6 bases from J; bases unmatched to any gene: 11. CDR3 region: CASRGRTSPTDTQYF. In DNA, the CDR3 is TGTGCCAGCAGAGGCCGGACTAGCCCAACGGATACGCAGTATTTT. Full variable domain (outside the CDR3, taken from reference TRBV7-8 and TRBJ2-3): GAGVSQSPRYKVAKRGQDVALRCDPISGHVSLFWYQQALGQGPEFLTYFQNEAQLDKSGLPSDRFFAERPEGSVSTLKIQRTQQEDSAVYLCASRGRTSPTDTQYFGPGTRLTVL.

The chain carries TRBV7-2 and TRBJ1-2; 7 bases fit TRBD1. Germline V CDR1 and CDR2: SGHTA, FQGNSA. The V gene end was trimmed by 5 bases and the J gene end by 6 bases; junction bases not matched to a gene: 9. CDR3 length equals 14 residues. The CDR3 is CASSPRDSRNGYTF. DNA for the CDR3: TGTGCCAGCAGCCCTCGGGACAGCCGAAATGGCTACACCTTC.

The rearrangement links TRBV7-2 to TRBJ2-2, with 7 bases identical to TRBD1. V lost 3 bases and J lost 6; bases outside the gene matches: 7. The CDR3 is made up of 15 amino acids. Per the germline V gene, CDR1 is SGHTA and CDR2 is FQGNSA. CDR3: CASSFLTQGSGELFF. CDR3 bases: TGTGCCAGCAGCTTCTTGACACAGGGGTCCGGGGAGCTGTTTTTT.

The chain links TRBV5-1 to TRBJ1-2; 8 bases fit TRBD1. The CDR3 runs to 14 residues. CDR1 SGHRS and CDR2 YFSETQ come from the germline V gene. V shed 5 bases and J 5 bases; nucleotides not matched to a gene: 8. The CDR3 DNA follows: TGCGCCAGCAGACCCGGGACAGGAGAATATGGCTACACCTTC. This codes for CASRPGTGEYGYTF.

The rearrangement joins TRBV29-1 to TRBJ2-3; D may be TRBD1 (5 bases). CDR1 is SQVTM, CDR2 ANQGSEA, per germline. The germline V and J ends were trimmed by 4 bases and 5 bases, with 13 bases remaining between them. This CDR3 comprises 13 residues. The chain's CDR3 is CSVVWGTKDTQYF. The CDR3 DNA follows: TGCAGCGTTGTATGGGGCACGAAAGATACGCAGTATTTT.

This rearrangement joins TRBV11-1 to TRBJ1-1; D uncertain. Germline CDR1 and CDR2: SGHAT and FQDESV (reference sequence). CDR3 length equals 15 residues. V was pared by 1 base and J by 6 bases, with 15 bases between. The CDR3 loop is CASSLEMSRIPEAFF. The CDR3 DNA sequence: TGTGCCAGCAGCTTAGAAATGAGCAGGATCCCTGAAGCTTTCTTT.

The genes are TRBV4-3 and TRBJ2-1; 11 positions agree with TRBD1. From germline, CDR1 is LGHNA and CDR2 YSLEER. CDR3 length equals 15 residues. Trimming removed 5 bases from V and 6 bases from J; junction bases left unmatched: 6. The CDR3 nucleotides read TGCGCCAGCAGCGTGGGGACAGGGGGAAGCAATGAGCAGTTCTTC. It translates to CASSVGTGGSNEQFF.

The chain has TRBV2 and TRBJ2-5, with TRBD2 identical over 14 bases. In germline, CDR1 is SNHLY, CDR2 FYNNEI. The CDR3 is 15 residues long. The trim removed 8 bases at V and 5 bases at J, leaving 7 bases unmatched. CDR3 bases: TGTGCCAGCGTCTACCGGACTAGCGGGAGGGAGACCCAGTACTTC. Protein product: CASVYRTSGRETQYF.

This chain connects TRBV4-2 to TRBJ1-5; D is uncertain. Trimming shortened V by 1 base and J by 6 bases, and 7 bases separated the two germline ends. The CDR3 has 13 residues. CDR1 and CDR2 (germline): LGHNA, YNFKEQ. CDR3 sequence: CASSQVLTQPQHF. In DNA, the CDR3 is TGTGCCAGCAGCCAAGTACTTACTCAGCCCCAGCATTTT.